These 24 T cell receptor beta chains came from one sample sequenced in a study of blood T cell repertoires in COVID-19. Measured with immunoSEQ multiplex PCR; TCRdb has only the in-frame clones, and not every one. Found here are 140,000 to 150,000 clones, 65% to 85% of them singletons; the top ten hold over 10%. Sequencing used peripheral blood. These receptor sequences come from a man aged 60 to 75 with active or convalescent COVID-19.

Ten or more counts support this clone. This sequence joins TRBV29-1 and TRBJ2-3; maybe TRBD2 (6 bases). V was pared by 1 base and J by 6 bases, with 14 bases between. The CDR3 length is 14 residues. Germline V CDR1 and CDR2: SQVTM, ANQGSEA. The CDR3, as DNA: TGCAGCGTTGAAGCCTTGACTAGATCCGATACGCAGTATTTT. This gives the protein CSVEALTRSDTQYF.

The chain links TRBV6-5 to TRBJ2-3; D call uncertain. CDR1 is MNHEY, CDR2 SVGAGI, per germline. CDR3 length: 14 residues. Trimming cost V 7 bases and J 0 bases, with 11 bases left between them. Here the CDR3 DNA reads TGTGCCAGCACGAAGCCGCCGAGCACAGATACGCAGTATTTT. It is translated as CASTKPPSTDTQYF.

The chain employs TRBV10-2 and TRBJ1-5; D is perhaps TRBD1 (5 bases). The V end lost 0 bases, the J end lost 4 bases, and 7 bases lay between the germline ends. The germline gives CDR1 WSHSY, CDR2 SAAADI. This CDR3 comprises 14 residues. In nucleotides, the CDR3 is TGCGCCAGCAGTGAGTCAGGGGTAAATCAGCCCCAGCATTTT. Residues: CASSESGVNQPQHF.

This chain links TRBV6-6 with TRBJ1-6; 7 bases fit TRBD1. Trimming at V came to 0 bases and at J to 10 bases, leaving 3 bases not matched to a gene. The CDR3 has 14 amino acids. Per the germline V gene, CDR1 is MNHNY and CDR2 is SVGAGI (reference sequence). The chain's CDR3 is CASSYSRDSSPLHF. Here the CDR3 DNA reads TGTGCCAGCAGTTACTCGCGGGACAGCTCACCCCTCCACTTT.

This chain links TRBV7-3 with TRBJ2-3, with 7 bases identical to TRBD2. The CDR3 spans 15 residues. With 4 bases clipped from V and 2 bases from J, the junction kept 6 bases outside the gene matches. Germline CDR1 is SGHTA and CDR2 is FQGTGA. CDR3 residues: CASSSLAGLTDTQYF. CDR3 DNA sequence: TGTGCCAGCAGCTCCTTAGCGGGCCTCACAGATACGCAGTATTTT.

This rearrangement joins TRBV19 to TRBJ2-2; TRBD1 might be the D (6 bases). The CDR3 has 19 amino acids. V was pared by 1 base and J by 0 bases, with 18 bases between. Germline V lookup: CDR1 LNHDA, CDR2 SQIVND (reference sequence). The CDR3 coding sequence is TGTGCCAGTAGTATAGTGGGCAGGGGAAAAGATCCGAACACCGGGGAGCTGTTTTTT. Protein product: CASSIVGRGKDPNTGELFF.

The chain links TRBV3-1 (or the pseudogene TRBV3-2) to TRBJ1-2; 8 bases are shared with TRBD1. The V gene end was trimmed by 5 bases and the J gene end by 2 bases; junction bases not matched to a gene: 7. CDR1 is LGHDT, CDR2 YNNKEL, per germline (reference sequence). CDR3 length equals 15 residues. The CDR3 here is CASSSTGGENYGYTF. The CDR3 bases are TGTGCCAGCAGCTCCACAGGGGGTGAAAACTATGGCTACACCTTC.

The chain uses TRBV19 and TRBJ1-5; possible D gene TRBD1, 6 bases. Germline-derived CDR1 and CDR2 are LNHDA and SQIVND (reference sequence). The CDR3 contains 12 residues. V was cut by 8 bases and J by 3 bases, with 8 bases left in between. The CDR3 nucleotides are TGTGCCAGTCGGGACACCAATCAGCCCCAGCATTTT. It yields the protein CASRDTNQPQHF.

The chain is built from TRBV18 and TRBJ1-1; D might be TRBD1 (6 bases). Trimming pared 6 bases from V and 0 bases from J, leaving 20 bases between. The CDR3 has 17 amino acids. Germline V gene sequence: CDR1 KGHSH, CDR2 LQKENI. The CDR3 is CASSSNELGQLNTEAFF. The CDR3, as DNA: TGTGCCAGCTCGTCAAACGAACTTGGACAGTTGAACACTGAAGCTTTCTTT.

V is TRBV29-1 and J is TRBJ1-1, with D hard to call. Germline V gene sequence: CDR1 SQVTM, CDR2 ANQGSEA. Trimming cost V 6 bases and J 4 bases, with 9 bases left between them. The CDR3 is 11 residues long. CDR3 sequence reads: CSVKGGTEAFF. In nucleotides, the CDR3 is TGCAGCGTCAAGGGAGGCACTGAAGCTTTCTTT.

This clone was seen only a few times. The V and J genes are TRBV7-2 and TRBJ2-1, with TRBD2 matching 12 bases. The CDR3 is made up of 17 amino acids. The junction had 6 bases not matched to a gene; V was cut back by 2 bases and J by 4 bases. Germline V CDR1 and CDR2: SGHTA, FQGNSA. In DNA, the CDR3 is TGTGCCAGCAGCTTATTCGGACTAGCGGGAAGTTACAATGAGCAGTTCTTC. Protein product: CASSLFGLAGSYNEQFF.

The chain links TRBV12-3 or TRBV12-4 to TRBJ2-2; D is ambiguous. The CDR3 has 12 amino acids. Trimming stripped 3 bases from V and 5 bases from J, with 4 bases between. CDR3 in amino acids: CASSFLTGELFF. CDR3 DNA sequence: TGTGCCAGCAGTTTCTTAACCGGGGAGCTGTTTTTT.

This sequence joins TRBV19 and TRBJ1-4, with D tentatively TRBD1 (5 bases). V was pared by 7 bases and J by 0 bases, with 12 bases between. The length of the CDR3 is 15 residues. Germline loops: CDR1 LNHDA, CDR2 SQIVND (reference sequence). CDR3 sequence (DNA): TGTGCCAGTACCCTGGACACCTCAACTAATGAAAAACTGTTTTTT. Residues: CASTLDTSTNEKLFF.

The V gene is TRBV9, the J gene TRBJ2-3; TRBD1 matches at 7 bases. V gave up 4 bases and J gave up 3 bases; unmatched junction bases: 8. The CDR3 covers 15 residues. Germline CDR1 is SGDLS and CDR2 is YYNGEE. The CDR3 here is CASSPWAGGTDTQYF. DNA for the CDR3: TGTGCCAGCAGCCCCTGGGCAGGGGGAACAGATACGCAGTATTTT.

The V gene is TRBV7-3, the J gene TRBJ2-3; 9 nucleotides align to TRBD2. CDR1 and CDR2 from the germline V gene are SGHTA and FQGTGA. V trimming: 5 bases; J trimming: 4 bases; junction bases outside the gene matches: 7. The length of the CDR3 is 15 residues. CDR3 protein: CASSASSGNADTQYF. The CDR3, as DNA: TGTGCCAGCAGCGCCTCTAGCGGGAACGCAGATACGCAGTATTTT.

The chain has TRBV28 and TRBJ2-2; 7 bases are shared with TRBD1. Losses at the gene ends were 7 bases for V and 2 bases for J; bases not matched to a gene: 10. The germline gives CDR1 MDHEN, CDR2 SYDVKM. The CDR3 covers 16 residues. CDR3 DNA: TGTGCCAGCATCCTAGCCAAGGGGGCCAACACCGGGGAGCTGTTTTTT. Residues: CASILAKGANTGELFF.

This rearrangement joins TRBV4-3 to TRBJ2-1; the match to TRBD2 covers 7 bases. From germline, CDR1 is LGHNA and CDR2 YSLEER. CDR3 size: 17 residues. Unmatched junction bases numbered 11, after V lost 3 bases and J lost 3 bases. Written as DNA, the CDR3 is TGCGCCAGCAGCCAGTGGCCCGGGACTACGATCTACAATGAGCAGTTCTTC. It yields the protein CASSQWPGTTIYNEQFF.

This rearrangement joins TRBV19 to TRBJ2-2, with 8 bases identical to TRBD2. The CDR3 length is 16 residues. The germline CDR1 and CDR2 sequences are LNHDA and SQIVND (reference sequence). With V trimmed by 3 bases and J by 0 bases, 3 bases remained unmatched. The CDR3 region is CASSITSGANTGELFF. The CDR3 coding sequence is TGTGCCAGTAGTATTACTAGCGGCGCGAACACCGGGGAGCTGTTTTTT.

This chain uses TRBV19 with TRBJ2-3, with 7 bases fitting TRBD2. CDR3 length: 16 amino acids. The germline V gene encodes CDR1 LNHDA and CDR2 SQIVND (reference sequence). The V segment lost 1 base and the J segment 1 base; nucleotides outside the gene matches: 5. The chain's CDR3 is CASSIVGRGGTDTQYF. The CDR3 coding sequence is TGTGCCAGTAGTATAGTTGGGAGGGGCGGCACAGATACGCAGTATTTT. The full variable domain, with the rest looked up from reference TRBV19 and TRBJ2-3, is DGGITQSPKYLFRKEGQNVTLSCEQNLNHDAMYWYRQDPGQGLRLIYYSQIVNDFQKGDIAEGYSVSREKKESFPLTVTSAQKNPTAFYLCASSIVGRGGTDTQYFGPGTRLTVL.

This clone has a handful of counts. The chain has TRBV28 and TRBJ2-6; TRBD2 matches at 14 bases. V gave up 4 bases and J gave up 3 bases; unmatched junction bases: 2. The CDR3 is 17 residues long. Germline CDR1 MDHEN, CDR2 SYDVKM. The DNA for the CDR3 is TGTGCCAGCAGTTGGGGACTAGCGGGAGTTGGGGCCAACGTCCTGACTTTC. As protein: CASSWGLAGVGANVLTF.

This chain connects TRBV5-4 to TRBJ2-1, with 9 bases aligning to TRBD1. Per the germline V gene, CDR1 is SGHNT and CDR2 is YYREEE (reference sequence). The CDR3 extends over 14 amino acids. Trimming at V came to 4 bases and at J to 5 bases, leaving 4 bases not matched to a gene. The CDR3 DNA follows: TGTGCCAGCAGCGGGGACAGGGTTAACAATGAGCAGTTCTTC. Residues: CASSGDRVNNEQFF.

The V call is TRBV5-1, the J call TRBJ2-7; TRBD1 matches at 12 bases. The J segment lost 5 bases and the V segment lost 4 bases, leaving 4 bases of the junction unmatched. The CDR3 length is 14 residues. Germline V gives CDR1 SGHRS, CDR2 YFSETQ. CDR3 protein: CASSRGQGAHEQYF. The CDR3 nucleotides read TGCGCCAGCAGCCGGGGACAGGGGGCGCACGAGCAGTACTTC.

The CDR3 region has the DNA TGTGCCAGCAGCTCTACCAGACAGGGGAGGACCCTCCACTTT. Its translation: CASSSTRQGRTLHF. The chain is built from TRBV5-6 and TRBJ1-6; 8 positions match TRBD1. The CDR3 is 14 residues long. CDR1 and CDR2 (germline): SGHDT, YYEEEE. Losses at the gene ends were 3 bases for V and 14 bases for J; bases not matched to a gene: 10.

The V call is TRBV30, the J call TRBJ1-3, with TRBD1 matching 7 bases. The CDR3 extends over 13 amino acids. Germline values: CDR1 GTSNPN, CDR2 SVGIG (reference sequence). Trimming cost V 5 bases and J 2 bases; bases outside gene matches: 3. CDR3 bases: TGTGCCTGGGGGACAGATCCTGGAAACACCATATATTTT. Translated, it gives CAWGTDPGNTIYF.